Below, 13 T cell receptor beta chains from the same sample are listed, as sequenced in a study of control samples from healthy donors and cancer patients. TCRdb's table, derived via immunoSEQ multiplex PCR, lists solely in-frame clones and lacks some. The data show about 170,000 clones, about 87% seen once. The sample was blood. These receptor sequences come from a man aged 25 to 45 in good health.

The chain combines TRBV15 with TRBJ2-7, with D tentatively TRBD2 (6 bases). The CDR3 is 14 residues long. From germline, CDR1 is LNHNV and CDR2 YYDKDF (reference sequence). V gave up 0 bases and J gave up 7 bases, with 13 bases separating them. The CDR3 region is CATSRDQGLGEQYF. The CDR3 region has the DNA TGTGCCACCAGCAGAGACCAGGGACTTGGTGAGCAGTACTTC.

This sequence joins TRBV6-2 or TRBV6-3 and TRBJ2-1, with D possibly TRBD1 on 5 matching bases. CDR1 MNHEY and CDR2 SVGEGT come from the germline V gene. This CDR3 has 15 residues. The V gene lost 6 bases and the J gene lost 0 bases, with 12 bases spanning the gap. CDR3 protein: CASSLDSHSYNEQFF. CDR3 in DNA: TGTGCCAGCAGCTTAGACAGCCACTCCTACAATGAGCAGTTCTTC.

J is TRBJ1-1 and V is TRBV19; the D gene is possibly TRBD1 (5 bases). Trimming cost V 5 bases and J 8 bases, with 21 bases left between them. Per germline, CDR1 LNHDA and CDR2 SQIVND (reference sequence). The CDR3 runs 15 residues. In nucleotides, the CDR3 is TGTGCCAGTAGTGCCCCCCGGGGCCTTCGTATGGAAGCTTTCTTT. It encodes CASSAPRGLRMEAFF.

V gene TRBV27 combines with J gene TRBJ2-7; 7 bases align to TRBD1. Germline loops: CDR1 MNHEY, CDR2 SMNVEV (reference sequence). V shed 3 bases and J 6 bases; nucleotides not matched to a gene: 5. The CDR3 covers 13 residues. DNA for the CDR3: TGTGCCAGCAGTTTTGGCAGGGGGTTCGAGCAGTACTTC. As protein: CASSFGRGFEQYF.

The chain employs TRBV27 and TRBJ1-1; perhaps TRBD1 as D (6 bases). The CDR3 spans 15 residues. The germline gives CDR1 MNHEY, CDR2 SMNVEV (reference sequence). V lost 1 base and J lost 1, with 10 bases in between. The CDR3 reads CASSLLPTGNTEAFF. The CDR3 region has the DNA TGTGCCAGCAGTTTATTGCCGACAGGGAACACTGAAGCTTTCTTT.

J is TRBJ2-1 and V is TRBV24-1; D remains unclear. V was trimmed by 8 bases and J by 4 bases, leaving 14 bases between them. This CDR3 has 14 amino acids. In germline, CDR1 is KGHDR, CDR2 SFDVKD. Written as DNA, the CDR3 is TGTGCCACCACTAAAGGACCCGCGTACAATGAGCAGTTCTTC. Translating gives CATTKGPAYNEQFF.

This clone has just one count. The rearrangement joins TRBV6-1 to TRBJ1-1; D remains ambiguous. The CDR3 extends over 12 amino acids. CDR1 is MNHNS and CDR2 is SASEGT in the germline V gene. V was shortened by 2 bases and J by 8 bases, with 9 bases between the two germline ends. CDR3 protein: CASSELGGEAFF. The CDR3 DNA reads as TGTGCCAGCAGTGAATTAGGAGGGGAAGCTTTCTTT.

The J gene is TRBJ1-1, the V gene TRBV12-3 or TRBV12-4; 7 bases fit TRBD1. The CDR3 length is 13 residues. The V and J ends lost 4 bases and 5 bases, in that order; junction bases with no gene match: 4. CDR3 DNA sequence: TGTGCCAGCAGTTCCAGGGGGAAAACTGAAGCTTTCTTT. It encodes CASSSRGKTEAFF.

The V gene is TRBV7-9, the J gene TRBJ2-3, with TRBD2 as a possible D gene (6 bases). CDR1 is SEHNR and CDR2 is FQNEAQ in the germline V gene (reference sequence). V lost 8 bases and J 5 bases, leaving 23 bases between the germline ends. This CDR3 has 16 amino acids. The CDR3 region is CASSDPGVMLVDTQYF. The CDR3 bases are TGTGCCAGCTCCGACCCGGGGGTAATGTTGGTAGATACGCAGTATTTT.

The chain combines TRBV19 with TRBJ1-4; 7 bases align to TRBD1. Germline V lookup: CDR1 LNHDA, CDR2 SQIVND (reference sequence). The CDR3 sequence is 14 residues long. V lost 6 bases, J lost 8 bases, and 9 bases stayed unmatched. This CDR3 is CASSVPGQREKLFF. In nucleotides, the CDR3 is TGTGCCAGTAGCGTCCCGGGACAGAGAGAAAAACTGTTTTTT.

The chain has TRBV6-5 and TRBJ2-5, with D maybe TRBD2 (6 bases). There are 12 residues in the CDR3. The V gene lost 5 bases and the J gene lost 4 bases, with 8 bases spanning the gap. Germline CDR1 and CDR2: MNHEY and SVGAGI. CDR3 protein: CASSRDLETQYF. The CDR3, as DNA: TGTGCCAGCAGTAGGGACTTAGAGACCCAGTACTTC.

The CDR3 loop is CASRNPGGVNANYGYTF. CDR3 nucleotides: TGTGCCAGCAGAAACCCCGGGGGGGTCAATGCTAACTATGGCTACACCTTC. The rearrangement uses TRBV27 and TRBJ1-2; D possibly corresponds to TRBD1 (5 bases). Germline lookup yields CDR1 MNHEY and CDR2 SMNVEV (reference sequence). V lost 6 bases to trimming and J lost 0 bases, with 20 bases between them. This CDR3 region has 17 residues.

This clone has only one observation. The chain's CDR3 is CSVGRSETQYF. The CDR3 DNA sequence: TGCAGCGTAGGGCGTTCGGAGACCCAGTACTTC. This sequence joins TRBV29-1 and TRBJ2-5; D uncertain. The V gene lost 6 bases and the J gene lost 5 bases, with 10 bases spanning the gap. Looked up from germline, CDR1 is SQVTM and CDR2 is ANQGSEA. The CDR3 runs to 11 residues.